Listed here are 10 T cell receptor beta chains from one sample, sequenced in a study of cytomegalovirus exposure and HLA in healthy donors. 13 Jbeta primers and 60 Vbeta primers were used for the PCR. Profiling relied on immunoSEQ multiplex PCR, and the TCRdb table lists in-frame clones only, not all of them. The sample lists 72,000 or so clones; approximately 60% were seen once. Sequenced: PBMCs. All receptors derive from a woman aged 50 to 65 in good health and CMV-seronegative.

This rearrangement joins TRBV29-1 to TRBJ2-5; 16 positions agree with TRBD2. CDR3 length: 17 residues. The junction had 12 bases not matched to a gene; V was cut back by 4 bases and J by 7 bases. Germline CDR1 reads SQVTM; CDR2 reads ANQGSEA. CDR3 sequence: CSVGRGGLAGGGWTQYF. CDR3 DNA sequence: TGCAGCGTTGGCAGGGGGGGACTAGCGGGAGGGGGCTGGACCCAGTACTTC. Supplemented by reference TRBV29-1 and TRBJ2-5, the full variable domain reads SAVISQKPSRDICQRGTSLTIQCQVDSQVTMMFWYRQQPGQSLTLIATANQGSEATYESGFVIDKFPISRPNLTFSTLTVSNMSPEDSSIYLCSVGRGGLAGGGWTQYFGPGTRLLVL.

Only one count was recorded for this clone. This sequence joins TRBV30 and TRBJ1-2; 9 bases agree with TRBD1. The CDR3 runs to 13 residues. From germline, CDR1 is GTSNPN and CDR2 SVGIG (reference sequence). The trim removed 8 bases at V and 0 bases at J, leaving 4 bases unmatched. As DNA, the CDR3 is TGTGCCCGGACAGGGGCTTCTAACTATGGCTACACCTTC. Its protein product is CARTGASNYGYTF.

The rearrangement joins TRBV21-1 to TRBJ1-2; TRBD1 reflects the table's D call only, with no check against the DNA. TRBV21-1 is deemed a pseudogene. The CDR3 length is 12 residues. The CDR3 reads CASSTGIYGYTF. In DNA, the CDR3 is TGTGCCAGCAGTACAGGGATCTATGGCTACACCTTC.

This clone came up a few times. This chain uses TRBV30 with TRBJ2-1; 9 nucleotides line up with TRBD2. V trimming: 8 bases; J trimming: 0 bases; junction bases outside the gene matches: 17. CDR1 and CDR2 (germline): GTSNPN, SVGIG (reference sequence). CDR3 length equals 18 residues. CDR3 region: CARTRAGGPSFSYNEQFF. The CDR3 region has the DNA TGTGCCAGAACTCGGGCGGGAGGGCCAAGCTTCTCCTACAATGAGCAGTTCTTC.

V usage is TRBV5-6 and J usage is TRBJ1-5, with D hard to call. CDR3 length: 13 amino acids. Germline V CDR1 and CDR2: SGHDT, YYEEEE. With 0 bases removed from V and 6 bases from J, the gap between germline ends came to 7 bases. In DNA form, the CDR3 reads TGTGCCAGCAGCTTGGCCATCGGTCAGCCCCAGCATTTT. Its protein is CASSLAIGQPQHF. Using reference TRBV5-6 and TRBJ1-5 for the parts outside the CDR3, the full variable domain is DAGVTQSPTHLIKTRGQQVTLRCSPKSGHDTVSWYQQALGQGPQFIFQYYEEEERQRGNFPDRFSGHQFPNYSSELNVNALLLGDSALYLCASSLAIGQPQHFGDGTRLSIL.

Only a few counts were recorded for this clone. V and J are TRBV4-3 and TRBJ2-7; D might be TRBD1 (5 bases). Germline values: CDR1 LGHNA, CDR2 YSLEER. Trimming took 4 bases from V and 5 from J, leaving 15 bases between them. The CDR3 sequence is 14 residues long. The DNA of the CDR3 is TGCGCCAGCAGCCTAAGGGTCAGGGAAAACGAGCAGTACTTC. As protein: CASSLRVRENEQYF.

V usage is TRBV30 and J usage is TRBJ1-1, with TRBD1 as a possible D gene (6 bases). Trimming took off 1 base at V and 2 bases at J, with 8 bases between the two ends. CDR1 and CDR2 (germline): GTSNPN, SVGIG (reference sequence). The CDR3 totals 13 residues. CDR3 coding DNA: TGTGCCTGGAGTGCGGACAGTAACACTGAAGCTTTCTTT. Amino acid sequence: CAWSADSNTEAFF.

This chain's CDR3 is CASSHTGGLGSTYEQYF. CDR3 sequence (DNA): TGTGCCAGCAGCCATACAGGGGGCTTGGGGTCAACCTACGAGCAGTACTTC. V is TRBV28 and J is TRBJ2-7, with 9 positions matching TRBD1. With V trimmed by 6 bases and J by 2 bases, 14 bases remained unmatched. Per the germline V gene, CDR1 is MDHEN and CDR2 is SYDVKM. The CDR3 is 17 amino acids.

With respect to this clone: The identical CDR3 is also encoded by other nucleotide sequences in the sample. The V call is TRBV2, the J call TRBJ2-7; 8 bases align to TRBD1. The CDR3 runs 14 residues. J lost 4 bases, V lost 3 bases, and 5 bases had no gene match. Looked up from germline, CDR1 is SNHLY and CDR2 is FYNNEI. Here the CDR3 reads CASSDQGAGYEQYF. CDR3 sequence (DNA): TGTGCCAGCAGTGACCAGGGGGCCGGGTACGAGCAGTACTTC.

The CDR3 bases are TGTGCCAGCTCACCTACTCCCCCCCGGGAGCTGTTTTTT. Protein sequence: CASSPTPPRELFF. The V gene is TRBV18, the J gene TRBJ2-2; no definite D call. The CDR3 sequence is 13 residues long. From germline, CDR1 is KGHSH and CDR2 LQKENI. V was clipped by 3 bases and J by 9 bases, with 11 bases between them.